This T cell receptor (beta chain) stems from a study of T-cell reconstitution after alpha-beta-depleted transplantation in children. This clonotype appeared a few times. Unique molecular identifiers were incorporated into the prepared TCRbeta library. One entry per CDR3 protein, called by TCRdb with MiXCR from the PCR reads. Of some 390,000 distinct CDR3 sequences listed, around 20% were seen once; the top ten hold 3.8%. V was shortened by 9 bases and J by 1 base, with 7 bases between the two germline ends. This CDR3 comprises 12 residues. This chain connects TRBV12-3 or TRBV12-4 to TRBJ1-5; D may be TRBD1 (6 bases). The clonotype was recovered from a human donor who donated a stem cell graft to a child with acute myeloid leukemia. Sequences were derived from PBMCs from the stem cell graft donor, sampled from the stem cell graft. The CDR3 DNA reads TGTGCCAGTGGACAGAGCAATCAGCCCCAGCATTTT. Translated: CASGQSNQPQHF.